Presented here are 13 T cell receptor beta chains from one specimen sequenced in a study of vaccination effects on CD4 cells after COVID-19 (dated by TCRdb to 2022 to 2024). The library was produced with the immunoSEQ multiplex PCR assay. Drawn from immuneACCESS, this table holds only the in-frame rearrangements with V and J called that TCRdb kept. Clones are partly lost; checked studies trace under half to an unresolved V gene and leave the rest unexplained. This sample comprises about 63,000 clones, around 75% of them detected only once. The ten largest clones add up to roughly 3.5% of the sample. In the ViraFEST assay, PBMC were stimulated with viral peptide pools, and TCR sequencing was then used to find antigen-specific CD4+ T cell clonotypes based on their expansion. After less than 13 days of culture, CD4+ T cells were isolated with the EasySep CD4+ T cell isolation kit. Healthy vaccine recipients had no prior SARS-CoV-2 infection, confirmed by negative nucleocapsid antibodies before and after vaccination.

These receptors' antigens are unknown. Sequenced material: CD4+ T cells from PBMCs cultured with HCoV-OC43 spike peptides, taken before COVID-19 vaccination. The cell subset or site label corresponds to: HCoV-OC43 spike overlapping peptide pool stimulation. The source of these receptors is a human donor who received a COVID-19 vaccine.

This chain links TRBV3-1 (or the pseudogene TRBV3-2) with TRBJ1-2; D may be TRBD1 (5 bases). The germline V gene encodes CDR1 LGHDT and CDR2 YNNKEL (reference sequence). Deletions cut 1 base from V and 4 bases from J, with 10 bases between. This CDR3 contains 14 residues. The DNA of the CDR3 is TGTGCCAGCAGCCAAGGTGGGGGAGGCTATGGCTACACCTTC. It codes for CASSQGGGGYGYTF.

J is TRBJ2-1 and V is TRBV9; 10 positions match TRBD2. This CDR3 has 15 residues. Germline V gene data show CDR1 as SGDLS and CDR2 as YYNGEE. Germline trimming cut 4 bases from V and 2 bases from J; bases unmatched to any gene: 3. In DNA, the CDR3 is TGTGCCAGCAGCCTAAGCGGGGGGGCCTACAATGAGCAGTTCTTC. Translation gives CASSLSGGAYNEQFF. Supplemented by reference TRBV9 and TRBJ2-1, the full variable domain reads DSGVTQTPKHLITATGQRVTLRCSPRSGDLSVYWYQQSLDQGLQFLIQYYNGEERAKGNILERFSAQQFPDLHSELNLSSLELGDSALYFCASSLSGGAYNEQFFGPGTRLTVL.

The J gene is TRBJ2-3, the V gene TRBV4-1; D remains ambiguous. Germline V lookup: CDR1 MGHRA, CDR2 YSYEKL. This CDR3 spans 15 amino acids. V lost 3 bases and J 4 bases, leaving 14 bases between the germline ends. CDR3 protein: CASSQILGNADTQYF. The CDR3 nucleotides are TGCGCCAGCAGCCAGATTCTGGGTAACGCAGATACGCAGTATTTT.

The chain carries TRBV7-6 and TRBJ2-5; no clear D gene. Germline assignment: CDR1 SGHVS and CDR2 FNYEAQ. Trimming took 1 base from V and 5 from J, leaving 11 bases between them. The CDR3 is 14 residues long. This chain's CDR3 is CASSLEYSGETQYF. DNA of the CDR3: TGTGCCAGCAGCTTAGAATACAGTGGGGAGACCCAGTACTTC.

The chain employs TRBV11-1 and TRBJ2-3; D is unclear. The CDR3 loop spans 16 amino acids. V dropped 1 base and J dropped 0 bases, with 11 bases sitting between them. CDR1 is SGHAT, CDR2 FQDESV, per germline (reference sequence). In nucleotides, the CDR3 is TGTGCCAGCAGCTTAGGGACGTTTCCTAGCACAGATACGCAGTATTTT. This encodes CASSLGTFPSTDTQYF.

This rearrangement joins TRBV28 to TRBJ1-2, with 7 bases identical to TRBD1. The germline gives CDR1 MDHEN, CDR2 SYDVKM. This CDR3 contains 13 residues. The V gene end was trimmed by 2 bases and the J gene end by 7 bases; junction bases not matched to a gene: 4. In nucleotides, the CDR3 is TGTGCCAGCAGTTTAACTACAGGGGTTGGCTACACCTTC. Its translation: CASSLTTGVGYTF.

V is TRBV27 and J is TRBJ2-1, with 7 nucleotides matching TRBD2. The germline V gene has CDR1 MNHEY and CDR2 SMNVEV (reference sequence). The CDR3 spans 17 residues. Trimming cost V 5 bases and J 3 bases; bases outside gene matches: 13. The CDR3, as DNA: TGTGCCAGCAGTCGGAGAGGGGCTGGGGGGGACTACAATGAGCAGTTCTTC. Translation: CASSRRGAGGDYNEQFF.

The chain carries TRBV5-1 and TRBJ1-1; a possible D gene is TRBD1 (5 bases). CDR3 length: 15 amino acids. Trimming removed 2 bases at V and 1 base at J, with 12 bases between. Germline V gene data show CDR1 as SGHRS and CDR2 as YFSETQ. The CDR3 loop reads CASSFPGSSNTEAFF. CDR3 DNA sequence: TGCGCCAGCAGCTTTCCAGGGTCTTCGAACACTGAAGCTTTCTTT. Full variable domain (missing parts from reference TRBV5-1 and TRBJ1-1): KAGVTQTPRYLIKTRGQQVTLSCSPISGHRSVSWYQQTPGQGLQFLFEYFSETQRNKGNFPGRFSGRQFSNSRSEMNVSTLELGDSALYLCASSFPGSSNTEAFFGQGTRLTVV.

The gene calls are TRBV7-9 and TRBJ1-2; 12 positions agree with TRBD1. Germline values: CDR1 SEHNR, CDR2 FQNEAQ (reference sequence). V lost 5 bases, J lost 3 bases, and 4 bases stayed unmatched. This CDR3 contains 15 residues. CDR3 coding DNA: TGTGCCAGCAGCGAGGGGACAGGGGGCGACTATGGCTACACCTTC. Amino acid sequence: CASSEGTGGDYGYTF.

The CDR3 protein is CASSPLASTDTQYF. CDR3 DNA: TGTGCCAGCTCACCACTGGCGAGCACAGATACGCAGTATTTT. V and J are TRBV18 and TRBJ2-3, with D hard to call. The CDR3 contains 14 residues. The V and J ends lost 1 base and 0 bases respectively, with 5 bases between them. The germline V gene encodes CDR1 KGHSH and CDR2 LQKENI.

This clone appeared once. The CDR3 protein is CATSRVTGATGELFF. CDR3 nucleotide sequence: TGTGCCACCAGCAGAGTCACCGGGGCCACCGGGGAGCTGTTTTTT. This rearrangement joins TRBV15 to TRBJ2-2; D possibly matches TRBD1 or TRBD2 (5 bases each). CDR3 size: 15 residues. The germline gives CDR1 LNHNV, CDR2 YYDKDF (reference sequence). V lost 1 base and J 4 bases, leaving 10 bases between the germline ends.

This clone was picked up a small number of times. The chain has TRBV4-2 and TRBJ2-5; D not certain. CDR1 is LGHNA, CDR2 YNFKEQ, per germline. This CDR3 comprises 15 residues. V lost 0 bases and J 5 bases, leaving 13 bases between the germline ends. CDR3 nucleotide sequence: TGTGCCAGCAGCCAAGAAGGGAAAGGGCACGAGACCCAGTACTTC. Its translation is CASSQEGKGHETQYF.

The chain carries TRBV6-5 and TRBJ1-6, with D uncertain. V lost 10 bases to trimming and J lost 2 bases, with 12 bases between them. CDR3 size: 14 residues. Germline CDR1 and CDR2: MNHEY and SVGAGI. The CDR3 DNA follows: TGTGCCACTAAGGGCGGAGCCTATAATTCACCCCTCCACTTT. The encoded protein is CATKGGAYNSPLHF.